These 7 T cell receptor beta chains share one sample of origin, sequenced in a study of blood T cell repertoires in COVID-19. The method was immunoSEQ multiplex PCR; TCRdb's version includes in-frame clones alone and lacks a portion of them. The sample records approximately 110,000 clones, roughly nine tenths being singletons. The sample was peripheral blood. Receptors originate from a woman older than 75 with acute or convalescent COVID-19.

The chain couples TRBV9 to TRBJ2-7; 7 nucleotides match TRBD1. Germline CDR1 and CDR2: SGDLS and YYNGEE. The J segment lost 2 bases and the V segment lost 4 bases, leaving 15 bases of the junction unmatched. This CDR3 contains 17 residues. CDR3 sequence reads: CASSSGGRQLGAYEQYF. CDR3 in DNA: TGTGCCAGCAGCTCAGGGGGAAGGCAGTTGGGGGCCTACGAGCAGTACTTC. Full variable domain (outside the CDR3, taken from reference TRBV9 and TRBJ2-7): DSGVTQTPKHLITATGQRVTLRCSPRSGDLSVYWYQQSLDQGLQFLIQYYNGEERAKGNILERFSAQQFPDLHSELNLSSLELGDSALYFCASSSGGRQLGAYEQYFGPGTRLTVT.

The genes are TRBV2 and TRBJ1-4, with TRBD1 matching 9 bases. The CDR3 runs 14 residues. V dropped 7 bases and J dropped 4; count of bases not matched to a gene: 4. Germline lookup yields CDR1 SNHLY and CDR2 FYNNEI. The CDR3 region is CASNRGLINEKLFF. DNA for the CDR3: TGTGCCAGCAACAGGGGGCTAATTAATGAAAAACTGTTTTTT.

The rearrangement links TRBV24-1 to TRBJ1-1; D unclear. Trimming cost V 6 bases and J 1 base, with 8 bases left between them. CDR1 is KGHDR, CDR2 SFDVKD, per germline. CDR3 length: 13 residues. The CDR3 DNA reads as TGTGCCACCAGTCGTTTGCGGAACACTGAAGCTTTCTTT. It codes for CATSRLRNTEAFF.

The J gene is TRBJ1-1, the V gene TRBV28; unclear D gene. V was shortened by 6 bases and J by 0 bases, with 8 bases between the two germline ends. This CDR3 is built from 13 residues. Germline V gene sequence: CDR1 MDHEN, CDR2 SYDVKM. CDR3 region: CASRNTVNTEAFF. CDR3 sequence (DNA): TGTGCCAGCAGGAATACAGTGAACACTGAAGCTTTCTTT.

The chain carries TRBV5-5 and TRBJ2-7, with 7 bases identical to TRBD1. Germline values: CDR1 SGHKS, CDR2 YYEKEE (reference sequence). CDR3 size: 14 residues. J gave up 3 bases and V 4 bases, and 7 bases lay outside the gene matches. The CDR3: CASSIRDSGYEQYF. The CDR3 nucleotides read TGTGCCAGCAGCATCCGGGACAGTGGCTACGAGCAGTACTTC.

The rearrangement uses TRBV28 and TRBJ1-1; 7 bases are a match to TRBD1. Per the germline V gene, CDR1 is MDHEN and CDR2 is SYDVKM. With 1 base clipped from V and 5 bases from J, the junction kept 4 bases outside the gene matches. The CDR3 sequence is 14 residues long. CDR3 sequence reads: CASSLSYRGTEAFF. In DNA form, the CDR3 reads TGTGCCAGCAGTTTATCGTACAGGGGAACTGAAGCTTTCTTT.

The rearrangement uses TRBV6-5 and TRBJ1-1, with D possibly matching TRBD1 (5 bases). CDR1 is MNHEY and CDR2 is SVGAGI in the germline V gene. V dropped 8 bases and J dropped 1 base, with 11 bases sitting between them. CDR3 length: 13 amino acids. The CDR3 loop reads CASGGGRNTEAFF. For the CDR3, the DNA is TGTGCCAGCGGGGGGGGTAGGAACACTGAAGCTTTCTTT.